Shown below are 4 T cell receptor beta chains from a single sample sequenced in a study of radiation and T cells in renal cell carcinoma. As to time point: blood 4 weeks post-SBRT, at nephrectomy. Treatment here: 15 Gy SBRT to primary tumor, nephrectomy 4 weeks later. Method: immunoSEQ multiplex PCR; TCRdb's copy keeps in-frame clones and lacks some. In the table there are about 170,000 clones, 88% of which are singletons. The source was blood, collected from a patient whose treatment included radiotherapy and nephrectomy. These receptors came from a woman between 50 and 59 years old with renal cell carcinoma.

The chain links TRBV7-8 to TRBJ2-5; D possibly matches TRBD1 or TRBD2 (5 bases each). The germline V gene has CDR1 SGHVS and CDR2 FQNEAQ. The CDR3 contains 16 residues. The V and J ends lost 2 bases and 2 bases respectively, with 15 bases between them. CDR3 nucleotides: TGTGCCAGCAGCTTAATTGTGGGGACCCTACAAGAGACCCAGTACTTC. Its protein product is CASSLIVGTLQETQYF.

The chain carries TRBV4-3 and TRBJ1-2, with D hard to call. The germline V gene has CDR1 LGHNA and CDR2 YSLEER. Trimming shortened V by 1 base and J by 2 bases, and 11 bases separated the two germline ends. CDR3 length equals 15 residues. The CDR3 loop is CASSQVNAPNYGYTF. The DNA of the CDR3 is TGCGCCAGCAGCCAAGTCAACGCACCCAACTATGGCTACACCTTC.

This chain connects TRBV7-2 to TRBJ2-2, with no clear D. Trimming left V 5 bases short and J 4 bases short, with 11 bases between. The germline gives CDR1 SGHTA, CDR2 FQGNSA. The CDR3 consists of 14 residues. The CDR3 is CASSVSGVTGELFF. In DNA, the CDR3 is TGTGCCAGCAGCGTCTCTGGGGTCACCGGGGAGCTGTTTTTT.

This clone was observed a handful of times. The rearrangement uses TRBV25-1 and TRBJ2-5; D remains ambiguous. The CDR3 loop spans 13 amino acids. CDR1 and CDR2 from the germline V gene are MGHDK and SYGVNS. The V end lost 6 bases, the J end lost 1 base, and 9 bases lay between the germline ends. Here the CDR3 reads CASRDPFQETQYF. The CDR3, as DNA: TGTGCCAGCAGGGACCCATTCCAAGAGACCCAGTACTTC.